This T cell receptor (beta chain) comes out of a study of T cells in Graves' hyperthyroidism and ophthalmopathy. It was RNA transcripts that yielded the amplified TCR beta CDR3 regions. The primer set for the first-round RT-PCR of the TCR CDR3 was HTBI. TCRdb recomputed calls from the multiplex PCR reads with MiXCR, one row per CDR3 protein. The data contain approximately 740,000 distinct CDR3 sequences, 14% of them singletons. Diagnoses were established using clinical symptoms, serum thyroxine and TRAb, thyroid ultrasound and orbital computed tomography. This clonotype was detected only a few times. Trimming stripped 4 bases from V and 5 bases from J, with 13 bases between. Germline-derived CDR1 and CDR2 are KGHDR and SFDVKD. This CDR3 contains 14 residues.

The chain combines TRBV24-1 with TRBJ1-2, with D possibly TRBD1 on 5 matching bases. The sequence was collected from a woman aged 18-29 years with Graves' hyperthyroidism. The material sequenced was blood. CDR3 sequence (DNA): TGTGCCACCAGTGACCGGGACTTTCCGTATGGCTACACCTTC. Its protein product is CATSDRDFPYGYTF.